This TCR beta chain is drawn from a study of shared clonotypes between healthy human individuals. Study-level information: Three CD4 naive, three CD4 memory, two CD8 naive and one CD8 memory plate were used per donor. Notes on the study in general: Only blood samples were collected, and tissue repertoires likely differ. Memory subsets generally showed lower estimated richness than naive subsets.

The repertoire was sequenced with immunoSEQ multiplex PCR; TCRdb's copy has only in-frame clones and lacks some. The sample has over 1.5 million clones, 95% to 99% seen once. V was trimmed by 3 bases and J by 2 bases, leaving 11 bases between them. The germline V gene has CDR1 MGHDK and CDR2 SYGVNS. The CDR3 runs to 14 residues. On this clone itself: Its antigen is still unknown.

The TCR comes from a man aged 25 to 45 in good health. The sequenced sample was naive CD4+ T cells sorted from blood. The subset here: CD45RA+ positively selected. This chain links TRBV25-1 with TRBJ2-7, with TRBD1 as a possible D gene (6 bases). The CDR3 here is CASSEVDRTYEQYF. For the CDR3, the DNA is TGTGCCAGCAGTGAGGTGGACAGAACCTACGAGCAGTACTTC.